Each of the 2 T cell receptor beta chains below was sequenced from the same sample in a study of shared clonotypes between healthy human individuals. Sequenced by immunoSEQ multiplex PCR; TCRdb stores in-frame clones only, minus some. The sample yields over 1.4 million clones, around 95% seen once. Specimen: naive CD4+ T cells sorted from blood. Subset denoted: CD45RA+ positively selected. These receptors all come from a man aged 25-45 years in good health.

CDR3 nucleotide sequence: TGTGCCAGCAGACTACTCCGGACAGGGGATCCCTACGAGCAGTACTTC. Translated, it gives CASRLLRTGDPYEQYF. This chain links TRBV2 with TRBJ2-7, with TRBD1 identical over 9 bases. The V segment lost 6 bases and the J segment 2 bases; nucleotides outside the gene matches: 11. The CDR3 extends over 16 amino acids. Germline loops: CDR1 SNHLY, CDR2 FYNNEI.

This sequence joins TRBV5-1 and TRBJ2-2; 8 nucleotides line up with TRBD2. The CDR3 has 13 amino acids. CDR1 and CDR2 (germline): SGHRS, YFSETQ. The trim removed 10 bases at V and 0 bases at J, leaving 2 bases unmatched. This chain's CDR3 is CASGGANTGELFF. The CDR3 DNA sequence: TGCGCCTCCGGGGGGGCGAACACCGGGGAGCTGTTTTTT.